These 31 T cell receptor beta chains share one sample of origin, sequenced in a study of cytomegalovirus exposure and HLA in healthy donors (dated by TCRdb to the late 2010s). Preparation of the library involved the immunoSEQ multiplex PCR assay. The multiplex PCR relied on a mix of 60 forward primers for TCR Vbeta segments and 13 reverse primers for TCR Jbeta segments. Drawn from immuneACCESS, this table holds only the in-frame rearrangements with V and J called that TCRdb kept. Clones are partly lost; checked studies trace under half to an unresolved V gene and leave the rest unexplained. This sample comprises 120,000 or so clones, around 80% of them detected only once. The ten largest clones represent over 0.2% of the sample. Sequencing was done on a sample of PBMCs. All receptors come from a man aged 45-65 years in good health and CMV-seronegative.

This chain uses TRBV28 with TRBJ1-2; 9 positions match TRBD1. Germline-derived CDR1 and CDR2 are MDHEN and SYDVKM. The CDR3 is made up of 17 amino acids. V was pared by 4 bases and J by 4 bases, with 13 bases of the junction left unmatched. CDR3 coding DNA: TGTGCCAGCAGTTCTCTCCGGGACAGGGTCATATCCTATGGCTACACCTTC. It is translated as CASSSLRDRVISYGYTF.

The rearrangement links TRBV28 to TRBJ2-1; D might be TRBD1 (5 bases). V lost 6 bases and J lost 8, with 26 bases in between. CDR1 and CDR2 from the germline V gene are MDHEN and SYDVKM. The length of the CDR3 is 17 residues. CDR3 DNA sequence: TGTGCCAGCAGGTCGCCCCTAAGGGGCGCGAAGATCGATGAGCAGTTCTTC. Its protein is CASRSPLRGAKIDEQFF.

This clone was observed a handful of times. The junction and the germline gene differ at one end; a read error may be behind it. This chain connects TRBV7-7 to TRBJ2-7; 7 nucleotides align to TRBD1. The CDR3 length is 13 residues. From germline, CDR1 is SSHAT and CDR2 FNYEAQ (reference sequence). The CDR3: CASSWDSSYEQYF. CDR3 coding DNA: TGTGCTAGCAGCTGGGACAGCTCCTACGAGCAGTACTTC. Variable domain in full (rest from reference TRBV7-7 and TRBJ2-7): GAGVSQSPRYKVTKRGQDVTLRCDPISSHATLYWYQQALGQGPEFLTYFNYEAQPDKSGLPSDRFSAERPEGSISTLTIQRTEQRDSAMYRCASSWDSSYEQYFGPGTRLTVT.

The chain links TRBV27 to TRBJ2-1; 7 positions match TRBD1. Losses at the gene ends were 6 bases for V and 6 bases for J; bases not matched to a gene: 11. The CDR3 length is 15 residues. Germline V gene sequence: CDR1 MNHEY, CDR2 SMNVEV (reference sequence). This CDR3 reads CASSPDRRGTNEQFF. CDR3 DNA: TGTGCCAGCAGCCCGGACAGGCGCGGTACCAATGAGCAGTTCTTC.

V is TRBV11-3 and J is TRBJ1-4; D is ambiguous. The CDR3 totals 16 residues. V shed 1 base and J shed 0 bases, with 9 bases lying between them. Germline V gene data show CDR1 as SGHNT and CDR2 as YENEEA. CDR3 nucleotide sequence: TGTGCCAGCAGCTTAGCCTTACAAGCAACTAATGAAAAACTGTTTTTT. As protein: CASSLALQATNEKLFF.

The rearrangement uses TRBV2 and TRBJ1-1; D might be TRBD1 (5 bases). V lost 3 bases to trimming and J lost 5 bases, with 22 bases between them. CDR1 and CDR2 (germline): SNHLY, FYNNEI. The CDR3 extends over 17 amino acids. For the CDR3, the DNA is TGTGCCAGCAGTGATCTTCAGGGTTTAAGGTCGTGGACTGAAGCTTTCTTT. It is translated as CASSDLQGLRSWTEAFF. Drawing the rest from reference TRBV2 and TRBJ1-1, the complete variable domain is EPEVTQTPSHQVTQMGQEVILRCVPISNHLYFYWYRQILGQKVEFLVSFYNNEISEKSEIFDDQFSVERPDGSNFTLKIRSTKLEDSAMYFCASSDLQGLRSWTEAFFGQGTRLTVV.

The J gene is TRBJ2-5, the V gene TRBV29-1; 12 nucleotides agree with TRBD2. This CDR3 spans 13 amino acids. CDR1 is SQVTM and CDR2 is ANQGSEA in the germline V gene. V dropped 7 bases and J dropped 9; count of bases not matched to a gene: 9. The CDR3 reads CSGGTSGRMAQYF. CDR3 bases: TGCAGCGGAGGGACTAGCGGGCGGATGGCCCAGTACTTC.

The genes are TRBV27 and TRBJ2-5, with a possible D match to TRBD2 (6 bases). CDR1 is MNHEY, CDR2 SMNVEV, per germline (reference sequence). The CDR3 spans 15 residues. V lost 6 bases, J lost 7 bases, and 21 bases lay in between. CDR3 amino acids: CASSPSRNAGGTQYF. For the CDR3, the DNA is TGTGCCAGCAGCCCTTCGCGCAACGCCGGGGGGACCCAGTACTTC.

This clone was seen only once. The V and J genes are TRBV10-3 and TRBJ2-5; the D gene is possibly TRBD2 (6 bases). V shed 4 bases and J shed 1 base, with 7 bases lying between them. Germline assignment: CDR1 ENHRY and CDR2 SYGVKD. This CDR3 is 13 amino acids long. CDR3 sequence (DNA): TGTGCCATCAGTGGGGGAGGCCAAGAGACCCAGTACTTC. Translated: CAISGGGQETQYF.

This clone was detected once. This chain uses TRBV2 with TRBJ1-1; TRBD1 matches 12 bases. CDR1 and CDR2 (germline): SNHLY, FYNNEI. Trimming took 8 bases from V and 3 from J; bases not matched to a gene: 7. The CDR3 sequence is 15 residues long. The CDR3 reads CASQGTGGADTEAFF. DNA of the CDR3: TGTGCCAGCCAGGGGACAGGGGGCGCGGACACTGAAGCTTTCTTT.

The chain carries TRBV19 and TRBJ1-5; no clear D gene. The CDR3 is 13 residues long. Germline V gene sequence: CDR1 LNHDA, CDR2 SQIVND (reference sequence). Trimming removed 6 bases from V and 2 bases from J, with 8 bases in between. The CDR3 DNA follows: TGTGCCAGTAGGTGGGAGGGCAATCAGCCCCAGCATTTT. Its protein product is CASRWEGNQPQHF.

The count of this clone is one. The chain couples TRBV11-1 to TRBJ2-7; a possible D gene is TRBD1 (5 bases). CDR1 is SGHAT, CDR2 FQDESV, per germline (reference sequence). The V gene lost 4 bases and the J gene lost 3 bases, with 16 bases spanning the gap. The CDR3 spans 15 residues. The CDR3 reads CASSYSRQGGYEQYF. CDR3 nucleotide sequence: TGTGCCAGCAGCTACTCGAGGCAGGGTGGCTACGAGCAGTACTTC.

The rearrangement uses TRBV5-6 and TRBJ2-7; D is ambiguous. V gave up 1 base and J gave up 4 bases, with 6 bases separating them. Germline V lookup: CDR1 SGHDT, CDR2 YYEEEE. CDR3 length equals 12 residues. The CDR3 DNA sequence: TGTGCCAGCAGCTTGAACTATTACGAGCAGTACTTC. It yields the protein CASSLNYYEQYF.

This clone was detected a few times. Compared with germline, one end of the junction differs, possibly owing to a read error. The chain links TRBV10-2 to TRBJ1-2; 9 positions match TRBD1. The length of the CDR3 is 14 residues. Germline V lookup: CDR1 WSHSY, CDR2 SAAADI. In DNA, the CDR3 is TGCGCCAGCAGTGTTACAGGGGGCAACTCTGGCTACACCTTC. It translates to CASSVTGGNSGYTF.

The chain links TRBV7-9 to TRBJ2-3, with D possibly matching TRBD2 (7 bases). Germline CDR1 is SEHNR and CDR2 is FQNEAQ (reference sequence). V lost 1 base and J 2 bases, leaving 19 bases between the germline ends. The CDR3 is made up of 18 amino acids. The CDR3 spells CASSLGGGHKGFTDTQYF. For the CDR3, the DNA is TGTGCCAGCAGCTTAGGGGGGGGACACAAAGGGTTCACAGATACGCAGTATTTT. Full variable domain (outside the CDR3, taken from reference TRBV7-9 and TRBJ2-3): DTGVSQNPRHKITKRGQNVTFRCDPISEHNRLYWYRQTLGQGPEFLTYFQNEAQLEKSRLLSDRFSAERPKGSFSTLEIQRTEQGDSAMYLCASSLGGGHKGFTDTQYFGPGTRLTVL.

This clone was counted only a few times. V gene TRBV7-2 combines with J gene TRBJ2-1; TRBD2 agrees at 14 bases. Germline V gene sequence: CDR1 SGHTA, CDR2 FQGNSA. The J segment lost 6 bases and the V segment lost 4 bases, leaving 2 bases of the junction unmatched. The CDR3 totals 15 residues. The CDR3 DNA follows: TGTGCCAGCAGCTGGGGACTAGCGGGGGCCAATGAGCAGTTCTTC. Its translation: CASSWGLAGANEQFF.

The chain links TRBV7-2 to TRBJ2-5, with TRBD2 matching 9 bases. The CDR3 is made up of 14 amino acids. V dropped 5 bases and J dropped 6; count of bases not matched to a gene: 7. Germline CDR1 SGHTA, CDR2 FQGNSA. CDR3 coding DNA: TGTGCCAGCAGCCTTAGCGGGAGCGAGAAGACCCAGTACTTC. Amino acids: CASSLSGSEKTQYF.

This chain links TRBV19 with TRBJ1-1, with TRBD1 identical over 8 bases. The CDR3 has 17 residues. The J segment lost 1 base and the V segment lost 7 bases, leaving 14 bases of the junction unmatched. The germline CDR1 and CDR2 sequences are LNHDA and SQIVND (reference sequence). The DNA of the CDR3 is TGTGCCAGTACCCCCATGCGGACCGGGACAGGGAACACTGAAGCTTTCTTT. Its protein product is CASTPMRTGTGNTEAFF.

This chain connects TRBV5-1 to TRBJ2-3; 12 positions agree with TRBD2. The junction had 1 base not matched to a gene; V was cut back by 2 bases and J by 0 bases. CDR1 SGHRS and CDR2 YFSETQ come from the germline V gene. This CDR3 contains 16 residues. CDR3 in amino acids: CASSLGLAGSTDTQYF. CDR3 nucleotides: TGCGCCAGCAGCTTAGGACTAGCGGGGAGCACAGATACGCAGTATTTT.

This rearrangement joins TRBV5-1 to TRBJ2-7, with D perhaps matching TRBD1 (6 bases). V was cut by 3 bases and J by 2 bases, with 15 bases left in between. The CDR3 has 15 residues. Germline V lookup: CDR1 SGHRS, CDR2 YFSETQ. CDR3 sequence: CASSSGTFVTYEQYF. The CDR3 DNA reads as TGCGCCAGCAGCTCTGGGACATTCGTAACCTACGAGCAGTACTTC.

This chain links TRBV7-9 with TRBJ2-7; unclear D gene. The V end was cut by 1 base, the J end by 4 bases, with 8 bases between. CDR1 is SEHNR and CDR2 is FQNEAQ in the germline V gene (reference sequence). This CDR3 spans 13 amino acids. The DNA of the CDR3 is TGTGCCAGCAGCTTAGGGCATTTATACGAGCAGTACTTC. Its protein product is CASSLGHLYEQYF.

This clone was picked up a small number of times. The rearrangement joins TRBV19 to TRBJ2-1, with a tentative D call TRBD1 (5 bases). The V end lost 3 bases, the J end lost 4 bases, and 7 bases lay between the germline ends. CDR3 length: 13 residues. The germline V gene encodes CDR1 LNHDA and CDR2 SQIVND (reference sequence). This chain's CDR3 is CASSMTAYNEQFF. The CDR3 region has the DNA TGTGCCAGTAGTATGACAGCATACAATGAGCAGTTCTTC.

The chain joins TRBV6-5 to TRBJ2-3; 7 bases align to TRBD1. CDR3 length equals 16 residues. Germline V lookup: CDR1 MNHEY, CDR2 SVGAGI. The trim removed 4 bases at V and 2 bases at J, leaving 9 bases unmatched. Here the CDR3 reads CASSSDRVEDTDTQYF. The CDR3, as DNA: TGTGCCAGCAGTTCAGACAGGGTTGAGGACACAGATACGCAGTATTTT.

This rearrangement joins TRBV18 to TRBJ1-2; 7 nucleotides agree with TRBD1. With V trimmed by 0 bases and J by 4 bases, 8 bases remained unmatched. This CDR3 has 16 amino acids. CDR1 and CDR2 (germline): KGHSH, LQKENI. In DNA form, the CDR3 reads TGTGCCAGCTCACCACCCGGGACAGAGAAGTCCTATGGCTACACCTTC. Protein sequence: CASSPPGTEKSYGYTF.

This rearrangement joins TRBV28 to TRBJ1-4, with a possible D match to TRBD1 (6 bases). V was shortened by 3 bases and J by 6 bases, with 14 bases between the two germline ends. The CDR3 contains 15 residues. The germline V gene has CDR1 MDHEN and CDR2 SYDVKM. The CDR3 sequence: CASSLGRGYDEKLFF. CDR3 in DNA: TGTGCCAGCAGTTTGGGAAGGGGGTATGATGAAAAACTGTTTTTT.

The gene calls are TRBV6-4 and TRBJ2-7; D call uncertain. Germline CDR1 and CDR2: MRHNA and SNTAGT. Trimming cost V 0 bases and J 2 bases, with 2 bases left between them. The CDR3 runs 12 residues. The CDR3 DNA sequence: TGTGCCAGCAGTGACTCCGCCTACGAGCAGTACTTC. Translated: CASSDSAYEQYF.

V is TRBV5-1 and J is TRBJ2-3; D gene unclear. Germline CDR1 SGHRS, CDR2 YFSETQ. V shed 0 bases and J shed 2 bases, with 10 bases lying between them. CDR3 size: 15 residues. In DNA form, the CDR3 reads TGCGCCAGCAGCTTGGAACACCCAACCACAGATACGCAGTATTTT. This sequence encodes CASSLEHPTTDTQYF.

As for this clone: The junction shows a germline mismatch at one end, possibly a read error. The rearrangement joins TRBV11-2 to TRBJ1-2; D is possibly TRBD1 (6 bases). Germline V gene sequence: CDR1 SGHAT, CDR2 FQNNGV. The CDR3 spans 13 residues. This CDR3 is CASSSTLGRGGAF. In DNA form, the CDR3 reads TGTGCCAGCAGCTCTACCTTGGGGAGGGGGGGAGCCTTC.

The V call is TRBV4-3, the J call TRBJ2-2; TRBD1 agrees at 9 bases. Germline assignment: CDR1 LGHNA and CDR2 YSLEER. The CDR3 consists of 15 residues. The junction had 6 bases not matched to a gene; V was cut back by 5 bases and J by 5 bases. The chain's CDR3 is CASSKTGTGTGELFF. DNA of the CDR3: TGCGCCAGCAGCAAAACCGGGACAGGGACCGGGGAGCTGTTTTTT.

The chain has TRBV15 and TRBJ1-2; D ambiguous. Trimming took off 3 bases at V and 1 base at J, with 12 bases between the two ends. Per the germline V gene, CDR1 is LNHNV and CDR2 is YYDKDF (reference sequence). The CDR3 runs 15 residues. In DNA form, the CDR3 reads TGTGCCACCAGCAGGAGCGGGAACGGTAACTATGGCTACACCTTC. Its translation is CATSRSGNGNYGYTF. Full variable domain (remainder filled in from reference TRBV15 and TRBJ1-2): DAMVIQNPRYQVTQFGKPVTLSCSQTLNHNVMYWYQQKSSQAPKLLFHYYDKDFNNEADTPDNFQSRRPNTSFCFLDIRSPGLGDTAMYLCATSRSGNGNYGYTFGSGTRLTVV.

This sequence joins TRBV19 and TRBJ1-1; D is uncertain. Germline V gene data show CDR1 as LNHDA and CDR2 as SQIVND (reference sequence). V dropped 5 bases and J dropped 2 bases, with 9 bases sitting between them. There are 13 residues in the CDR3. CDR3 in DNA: TGTGCCAGTAGTCAACAATTAAACACTGAAGCTTTCTTT. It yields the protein CASSQQLNTEAFF.